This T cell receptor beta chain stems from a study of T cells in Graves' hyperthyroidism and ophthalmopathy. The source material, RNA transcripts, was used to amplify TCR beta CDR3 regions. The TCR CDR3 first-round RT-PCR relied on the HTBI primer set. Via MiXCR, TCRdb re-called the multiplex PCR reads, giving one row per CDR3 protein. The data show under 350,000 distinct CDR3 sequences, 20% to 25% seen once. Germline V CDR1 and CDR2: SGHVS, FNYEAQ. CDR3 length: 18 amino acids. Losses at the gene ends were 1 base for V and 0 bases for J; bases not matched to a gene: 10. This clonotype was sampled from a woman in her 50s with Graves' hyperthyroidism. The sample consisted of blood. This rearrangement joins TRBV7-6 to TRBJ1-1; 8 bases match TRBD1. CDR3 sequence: CASSLVQGAGRMNTEAFF. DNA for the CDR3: TGTGCCAGCAGCTTAGTGCAGGGGGCCGGGCGTATGAACACTGAAGCTTTCTTT.